The sequence of this T cell receptor beta chain was determined in a study of high-grade serous ovarian cancer treatment subgroups (dated by TCRdb to the early 2020s). At the level of the whole study: On average, each sample produced roughly 15,000 sequencing reads and 7,000 or so unique TCR beta rearrangements. The study examined TCR beta repertoires in high-grade serous ovarian cancer patients who were grouped under a laparoscopic triage algorithm by complete gross resection or by neoadjuvant chemotherapy response. Each patient contributed one primary tumor and two metastatic tumor samples, giving approximately 91 samples in total. A cohort of about 30 patients was included: about ten with no residual disease after primary surgery (R0), about ten who were excellent NACT responders, and about ten who were poor NACT responders.

The CDR3 covers 15 residues, taking in both the cysteine and the phenylalanine. Only CDR3 DNA remains: 45 bases, in frame from the first base. Here V drops 6 bases and J drops 5 bases, and the junction holds 12 bases not matched to any gene. In the germline V gene, CDR1 corresponds to MNHEY and CDR2 to SVGAGI. The 80 to 90 tumor samples were subjected to high-throughput TCR profiling using ImmunoSEQ. For the original study's pipeline: The repertoire diversity metrics included richness (unique productive sequences), clonality, evenness and relatedness, and the Bhattacharyya coefficient was used to measure similarity between samples. Conclusions stayed consistent in a sensitivity analysis that left out TCRs with fewer than two reads. The immuneACCESS repertoire file appears here via TCRdb, limited to in-frame rearrangements. These files lack a portion of the clones; in checked studies, under half of the deficit traces to unresolved V genes, and the cause of the others is not known. V and J calls and clone size follow that table, whereas D and trimming were derived from the DNA. The sample yields 8,500 to 9,500 clones; around 85% were counted once. The top ten hold approximately 1.5% of the sample.

Results and caveats for the whole study, not just this receptor: Spatial information was not captured by bulk tumor TCR sequencing, so insight into HGSC tumor complexity and diversity was limited. TCR clonal relatedness was found to be positively correlated with neoantigen level and, by trend, with copy number variation and mutation load derived from whole-genome sequencing. Repertoire similarity ranging from about 0.1 to 0.85 was observed between tumors from the same patient, whereas almost no similarity was observed between different patients. TCR repertoire analyses were focused on CDR3, and CDR1 and CDR2 were not analyzed.

This clone came up once. Its specific antigen is unknown. Per-nucleotide qualities are absent, and no much larger clonotype sits a single base away. The tumor samples were collected prior to definitive surgery or chemotherapy. Genomic DNA extraction was performed by the MD Anderson Biospecimen Extraction Resource, and TCR sequencing was carried out by the MD Anderson Cancer Genomics Laboratory. The specimen was tumor tissue. The sequence joins TRBV6-5 to TRBJ2-5; 7 junctional bases match TRBD1. The sequence derives from a human donor with high-grade serous ovarian cancer. The CDR3 reads CASSPNQQGIETQYF. The DNA sequence reads TGTGCCAGCAGCCCTAACCAACAGGGGATCGAGACCCAGTACTTC.